This paragraph covers one TCR beta chain sequence. Its specificity is not known. The PCR had 60 Vbeta and 13 Jbeta primers. Sequencing used immunoSEQ multiplex PCR; TCRdb keeps in-frame clones, though not all of them. The profile shows 95,000 to 150,000 clones, about four fifths of them singletons. This sample was taken from a study of cytomegalovirus exposure and HLA in healthy donors. The germline V gene encodes CDR1 SGDLS and CDR2 YYNGEE. V was clipped by 2 bases and J by 16 bases; unmatched bases: 11. This CDR3 region has 14 residues. Study-wide points: In a later analysis, about 17,000 TCR beta sequences were associated with HLA alleles at 0.05 false discovery rate. Later analysis identified a missense DCLRE1C variant that was linked to TCR beta V- and J-gene trimming. Common viral pathogens (according to a later analysis) appeared linked to several of the most significant clusters.

Sequenced: PBMCs. This receptor was obtained from a woman in her 40s in good health and CMV-seropositive. The rearrangement links TRBV9 to TRBJ2-1; 11 bases map to TRBD2. As DNA, the CDR3 is TGTGCCAGCAGCGTCGGTACTAGCGGGAGTACGGGATTCTTC. Protein sequence: CASSVGTSGSTGFF.